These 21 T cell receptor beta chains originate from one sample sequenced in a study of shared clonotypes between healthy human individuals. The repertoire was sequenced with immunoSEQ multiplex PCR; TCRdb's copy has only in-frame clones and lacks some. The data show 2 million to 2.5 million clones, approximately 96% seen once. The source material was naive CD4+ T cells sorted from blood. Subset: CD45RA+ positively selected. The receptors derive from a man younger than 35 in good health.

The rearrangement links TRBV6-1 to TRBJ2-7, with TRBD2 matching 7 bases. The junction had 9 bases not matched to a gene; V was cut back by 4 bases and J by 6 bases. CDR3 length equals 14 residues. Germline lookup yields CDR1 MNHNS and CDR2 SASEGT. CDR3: CASSVRTSGREQYF. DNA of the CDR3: TGTGCCAGCAGTGTCCGGACTAGTGGTCGCGAGCAGTACTTC.

CDR3 region: CASSRQGGNSYEQYF. For the CDR3, the DNA is TGTGCCAGCAGCCGACAAGGGGGGAACTCCTACGAGCAGTACTTC. The chain joins TRBV9 to TRBJ2-7; D may be TRBD1 or TRBD2 (6 bases each). With 4 bases removed from V and 0 bases from J, the gap between germline ends came to 14 bases. Germline V gene data show CDR1 as SGDLS and CDR2 as YYNGEE. The CDR3 consists of 15 residues.

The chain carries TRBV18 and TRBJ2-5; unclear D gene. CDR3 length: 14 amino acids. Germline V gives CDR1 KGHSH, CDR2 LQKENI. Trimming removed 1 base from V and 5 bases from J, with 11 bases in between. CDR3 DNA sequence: TGTGCCAGCTCACCACAGGGCCCCACGGAGACCCAGTACTTC. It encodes CASSPQGPTETQYF.

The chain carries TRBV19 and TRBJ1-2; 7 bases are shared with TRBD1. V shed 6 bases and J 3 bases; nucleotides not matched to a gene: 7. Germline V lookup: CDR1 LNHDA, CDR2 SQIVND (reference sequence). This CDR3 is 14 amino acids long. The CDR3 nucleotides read TGTGCCAGTAGACCTCAAACAGGGGACTATGGCTACACCTTC. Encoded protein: CASRPQTGDYGYTF.

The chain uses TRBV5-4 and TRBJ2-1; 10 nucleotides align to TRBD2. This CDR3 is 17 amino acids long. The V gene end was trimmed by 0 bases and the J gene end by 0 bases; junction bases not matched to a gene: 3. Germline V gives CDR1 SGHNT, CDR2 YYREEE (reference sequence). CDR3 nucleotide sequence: TGTGCCAGCAGCTTGGCTAGCGGGGGCCCCTCCTACAATGAGCAGTTCTTC. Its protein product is CASSLASGGPSYNEQFF.

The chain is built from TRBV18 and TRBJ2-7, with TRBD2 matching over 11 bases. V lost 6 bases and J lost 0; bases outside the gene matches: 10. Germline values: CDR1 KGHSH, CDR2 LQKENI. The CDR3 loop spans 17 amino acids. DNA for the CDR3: TGTGCCAGCTCGCTCGGGACTAGCGGAGCAAGCTCCTACGAGCAGTACTTC. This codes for CASSLGTSGASSYEQYF.

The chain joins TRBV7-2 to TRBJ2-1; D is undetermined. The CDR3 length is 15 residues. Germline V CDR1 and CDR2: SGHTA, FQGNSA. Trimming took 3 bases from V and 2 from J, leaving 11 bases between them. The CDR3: CASSFPGRTYNEQFF. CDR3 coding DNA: TGTGCCAGCAGCTTCCCCGGTAGGACCTACAATGAGCAGTTCTTC.

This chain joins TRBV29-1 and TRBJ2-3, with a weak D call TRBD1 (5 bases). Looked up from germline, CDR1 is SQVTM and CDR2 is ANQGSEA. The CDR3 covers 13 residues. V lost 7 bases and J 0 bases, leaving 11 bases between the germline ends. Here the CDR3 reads CSAHPGSTDTQYF. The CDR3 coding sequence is TGCAGCGCCCACCCAGGGAGCACAGATACGCAGTATTTT.

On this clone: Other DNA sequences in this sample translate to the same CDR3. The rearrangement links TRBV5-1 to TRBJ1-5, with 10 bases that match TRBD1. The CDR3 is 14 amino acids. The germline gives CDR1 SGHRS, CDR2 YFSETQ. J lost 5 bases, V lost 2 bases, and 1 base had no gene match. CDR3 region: CASSFGQGDQPQHF. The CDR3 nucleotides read TGCGCCAGCAGCTTCGGACAGGGGGATCAGCCCCAGCATTTT.

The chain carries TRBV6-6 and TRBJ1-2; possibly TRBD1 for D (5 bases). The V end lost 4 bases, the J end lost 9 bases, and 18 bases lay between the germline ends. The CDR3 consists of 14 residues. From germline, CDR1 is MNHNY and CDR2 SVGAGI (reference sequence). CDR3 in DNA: TGTGCCAGCAGTTTGAGTATCGGTGAGGGGAGCTACACCTTC. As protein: CASSLSIGEGSYTF.

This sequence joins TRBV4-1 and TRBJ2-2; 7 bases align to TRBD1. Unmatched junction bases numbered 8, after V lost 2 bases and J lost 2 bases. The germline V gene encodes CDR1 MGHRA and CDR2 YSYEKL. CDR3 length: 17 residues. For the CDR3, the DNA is TGCGCCAGCAGCCAAAGATCCGGGACAGTTAACACCGGGGAGCTGTTTTTT. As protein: CASSQRSGTVNTGELFF.

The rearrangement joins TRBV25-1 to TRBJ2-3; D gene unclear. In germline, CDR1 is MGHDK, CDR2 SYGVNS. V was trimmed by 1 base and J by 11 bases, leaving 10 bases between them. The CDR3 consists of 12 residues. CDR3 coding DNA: TGTGCCAGCAGTGAATCTGACCGGCGGCAGTATTTT. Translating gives CASSESDRRQYF.

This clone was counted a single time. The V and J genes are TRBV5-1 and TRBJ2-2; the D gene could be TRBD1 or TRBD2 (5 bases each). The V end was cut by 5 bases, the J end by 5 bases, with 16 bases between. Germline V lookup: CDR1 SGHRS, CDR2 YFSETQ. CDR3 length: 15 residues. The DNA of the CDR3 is TGCGCCAGCAGTTCCGGGACGGAACATACCGGGGAGCTGTTTTTT. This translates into CASSSGTEHTGELFF.

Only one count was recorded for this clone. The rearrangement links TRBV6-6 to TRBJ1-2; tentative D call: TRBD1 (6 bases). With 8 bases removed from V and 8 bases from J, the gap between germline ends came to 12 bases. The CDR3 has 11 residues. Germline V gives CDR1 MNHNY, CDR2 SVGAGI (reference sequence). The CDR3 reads CASGGQGGYTF. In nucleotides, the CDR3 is TGTGCCAGCGGGGGGCAAGGAGGCTACACCTTC.

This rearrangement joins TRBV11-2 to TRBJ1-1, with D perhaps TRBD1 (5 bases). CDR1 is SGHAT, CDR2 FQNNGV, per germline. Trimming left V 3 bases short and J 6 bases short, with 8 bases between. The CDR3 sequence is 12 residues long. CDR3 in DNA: TGTGCCAGCAGCTTTCAGGGTGCTGAAGCTTTCTTT. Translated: CASSFQGAEAFF. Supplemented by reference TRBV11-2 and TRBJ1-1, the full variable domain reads EAGVAQSPRYKIIEKRQSVAFWCNPISGHATLYWYQQILGQGPKLLIQFQNNGVVDDSQLPKDRFSAERLKGVDSTLKIQPAKLEDSAVYLCASSFQGAEAFFGQGTRLTVV.

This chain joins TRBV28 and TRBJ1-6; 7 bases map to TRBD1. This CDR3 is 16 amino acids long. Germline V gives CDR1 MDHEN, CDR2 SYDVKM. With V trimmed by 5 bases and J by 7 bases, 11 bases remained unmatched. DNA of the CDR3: TGTGCCAGCAGTGAAAAAACGGGACAGAGCAATTCACCCCTCCACTTT. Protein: CASSEKTGQSNSPLHF.

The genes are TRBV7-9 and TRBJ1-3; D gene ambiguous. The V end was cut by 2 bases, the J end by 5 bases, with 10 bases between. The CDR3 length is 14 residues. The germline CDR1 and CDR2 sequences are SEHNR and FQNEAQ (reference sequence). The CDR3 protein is CASSLSGTRNTIYF. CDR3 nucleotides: TGTGCCAGCAGCTTAAGCGGTACACGAAACACCATATATTTT. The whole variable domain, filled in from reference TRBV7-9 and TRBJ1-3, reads DTGVSQNPRHKITKRGQNVTFRCDPISEHNRLYWYRQTLGQGPEFLTYFQNEAQLEKSRLLSDRFSAERPKGSFSTLEIQRTEQGDSAMYLCASSLSGTRNTIYFGEGSWLTVV.

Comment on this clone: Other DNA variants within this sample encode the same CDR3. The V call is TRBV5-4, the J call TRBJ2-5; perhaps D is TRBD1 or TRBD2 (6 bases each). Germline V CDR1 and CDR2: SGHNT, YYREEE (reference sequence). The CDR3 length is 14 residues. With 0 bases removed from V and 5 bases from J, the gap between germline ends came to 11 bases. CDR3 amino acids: CASSLGLGGETQYF. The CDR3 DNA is TGTGCCAGCAGCTTGGGACTAGGGGGGGAGACCCAGTACTTC.

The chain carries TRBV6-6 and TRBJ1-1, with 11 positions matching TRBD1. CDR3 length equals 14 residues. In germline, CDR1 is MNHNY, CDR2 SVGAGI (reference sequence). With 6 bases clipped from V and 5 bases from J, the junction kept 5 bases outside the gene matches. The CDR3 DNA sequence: TGTGCCAGCAGAAGAGGACAGGGGGCAACTGAAGCTTTCTTT. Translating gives CASRRGQGATEAFF.

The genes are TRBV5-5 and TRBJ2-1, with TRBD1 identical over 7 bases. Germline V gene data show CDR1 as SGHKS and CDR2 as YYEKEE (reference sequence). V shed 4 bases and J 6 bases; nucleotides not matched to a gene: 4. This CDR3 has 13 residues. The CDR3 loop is CASSLTGSNEQFF. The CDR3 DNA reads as TGTGCCAGCAGCCTGACAGGGAGCAATGAGCAGTTCTTC.

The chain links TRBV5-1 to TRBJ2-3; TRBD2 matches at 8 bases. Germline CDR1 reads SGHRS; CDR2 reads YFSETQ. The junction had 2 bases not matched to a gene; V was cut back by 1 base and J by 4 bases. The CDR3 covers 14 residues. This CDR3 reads CASSLPAGADTQYF. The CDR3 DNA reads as TGCGCCAGCAGCTTGCCAGCGGGAGCAGATACGCAGTATTTT.